This T cell receptor beta chain stems from a study of tumor and adjacent non-tumor tissue in lung cancer. Study information: Stage I to III disease affected 10 men and 5 women aged about 31 to 80. Each sample yielded roughly 4 million productive TCRbeta reads on average.

The library came from three nested PCR rounds adapted from ARM-PCR protocols. TCRdb analysed the multiplex PCR reads with MiXCR anew, one entry per CDR3 protein. The data contain some 100,000 distinct CDR3 sequences, over 55% of them seen just once; the ten biggest clones take up around 20%. With V trimmed by 5 bases and J by 4 bases, 11 bases remained unmatched. Germline V gene lookup returns CDR1 SGHAT and CDR2 FQNNGV. This CDR3 has 15 residues. The template was RNA from unsorted bulk tissue. This non-tumor lung sample came from over 3 cm beyond the tumor edge. The sequencing input was distant non-tumor lung tissue. The source is a man aged 55-75 years with non-small cell lung cancer. This chain links TRBV11-2 with TRBJ2-7, with TRBD1 identical over 7 bases. In DNA, the CDR3 is TGTGCCAGCAGCCAGAGACCGGGACAGATATACGAGCAGTACTTC. Translation gives CASSQRPGQIYEQYF.